This T cell receptor (beta chain) was captured in a study of graft-versus-host responses after intestinal transplantation. Overall study: Transplant recipients had multivisceral, liver-intestinal, or isolated intestinal grafts. Every transplant recipient was induced with anti-thymocyte globulin, then maintained on tacrolimus and steroids for 2 to 4 years. Study observations and caveats: Allografts from individuals with graft-donor T cell macrochimerism displayed high graft-versus-host to host-versus-graft clonal ratios. Among recipient marrow samples, GvH clones were found; some appeared first in ileum or blood.

On this clone itself: What it recognizes is unknown.

Clones were read by immunoSEQ multiplex PCR, and TCRdb kept only the in-frame ones, dropping some. Here the sample spans 100,000 to 120,000 clones, 93% being singletons. Trimming removed 2 bases from V and 3 bases from J, with 8 bases in between. Germline loops: CDR1 SGHDT, CDR2 YYEEEE. The CDR3 has 14 amino acids. The TCR sequence derives from a human donor who received an intestinal transplant. Material: unstimulated CD8+ T cells sorted from spleen or lymph node cells, obtained before intestinal transplant. V usage is TRBV5-6 and J usage is TRBJ1-4; D unresolved. CDR3 nucleotides: TGTGCCAGCAGCTTATGGGGTGCTAATGAAAAACTGTTTTTT. Encoded protein: CASSLWGANEKLFF.